This T cell receptor beta chain comes out of a study of T cells in Graves' hyperthyroidism and ophthalmopathy. It was RNA transcripts that yielded the amplified TCR beta CDR3 regions. HTBI primers drove first-round RT-PCR of the TCR CDR3. TCRdb used MiXCR to reprocess the multiplex PCR reads, holding one entry per CDR3 protein. Of about 200,000 distinct CDR3 sequences in the sample, around 17% were seen once. Many counts were recorded for this clonotype. The CDR3 is made up of 12 amino acids. The J segment lost 9 bases and the V segment lost 2 bases, leaving 4 bases of the junction unmatched. CDR1 DFQATT and CDR2 SNEGSKA come from the germline V gene (reference sequence).

The genes are TRBV20-1 and TRBJ2-4; 7 nucleotides align to TRBD2. Sequencing was done on a sample of blood. The clonotype originates from a man aged 35-49 years with Graves' hyperthyroidism. The CDR3 is CSARFGEGIQYF. The CDR3 DNA reads TGCAGTGCTAGATTTGGGGAGGGCATTCAGTACTTC.